Each of the 17 T cell receptor beta chains below was sequenced from the same sample in a study of OX40 agonist ivuxolimab in advanced cancers. Profiled with immunoSEQ multiplex PCR; TCRdb holds only in-frame clones, not every one. The repertoire holds some 80,000 clones, with nearly 90% as singletons. The source was CD4+ or CD8+ T cells sorted from blood, collected in a trial of the OX40 agonist ivuxolimab. These receptors originate from an adult with an advanced solid tumor such as melanoma, head and neck, liver or kidney cancer.

A single count supports this clone. The chain links TRBV6-5 to TRBJ2-3; TRBD2 matches at 8 bases. CDR1 MNHEY and CDR2 SVGAGI come from the germline V gene. With V trimmed by 1 base and J by 6 bases, 9 bases remained unmatched. The CDR3 extends over 16 amino acids. As DNA, the CDR3 is TGTGCCAGCAGTTACTTCCCGGACCGGGGGGGGGATACGCAGTATTTT. Protein sequence: CASSYFPDRGGDTQYF.

The chain employs TRBV7-9 and TRBJ2-7, with TRBD1 identical over 10 bases. Germline CDR1 and CDR2: SEHNR and FQNEAQ (reference sequence). V lost 4 bases to trimming and J lost 3 bases; unmatched junction nucleotides: 9. This CDR3 has 16 amino acids. The CDR3 DNA reads as TGTGCCAGCAGCTCACTCCGGACAGGGGGGGTCTACGAGCAGTACTTC. This translates into CASSSLRTGGVYEQYF.

This chain uses TRBV6-6 with TRBJ2-6, with D hard to call. Germline V CDR1 and CDR2: MNHNY, SVGAGI (reference sequence). Deletions cut 6 bases from V and 0 bases from J, with 3 bases between. This CDR3 is built from 13 residues. The CDR3 DNA follows: TGTGCCAGCAGGAACTCTGGGGCCAACGTCCTGACTTTC. This gives the protein CASRNSGANVLTF.

The CDR3 here is CASLRNDLAGNTGELFF. The CDR3, as DNA: TGTGCCAGCCTTCGTAACGATCTAGCGGGGAACACCGGGGAGCTGTTTTTT. This chain uses TRBV2 with TRBJ2-2; 8 bases fit TRBD2. The germline V gene encodes CDR1 SNHLY and CDR2 FYNNEI. With V trimmed by 8 bases and J by 1 base, 12 bases remained unmatched. The CDR3 spans 17 residues.

This chain links TRBV30 with TRBJ1-2; TRBD1 is a possible D gene (6 bases). Germline-derived CDR1 and CDR2 are GTSNPN and SVGIG (reference sequence). V was shortened by 3 bases and J by 8 bases, with 19 bases between the two germline ends. CDR3 length: 14 amino acids. The CDR3 reads CAWREGPLQGGYTF. The CDR3 DNA reads as TGTGCCTGGAGGGAAGGGCCTCTTCAGGGGGGCTACACCTTC. The whole variable domain, remainder taken from reference TRBV30 and TRBJ1-2, is SQTIHQWPATLVQPVGSPLSLECTVEGTSNPNLYWYRQAAGRGLQLLFYSVGIGQISSEVPQNLSASRPQDRQFILSSKKLLLSDSGFYLCAWREGPLQGGYTFGSGTRLTVV.

The rearrangement joins TRBV14 to TRBJ2-2; D gene uncertain. The length of the CDR3 is 13 residues. V lost 4 bases and J 3 bases, leaving 6 bases between the germline ends. In germline, CDR1 is SGHDN, CDR2 FVKESK. CDR3 in DNA: TGTGCCAGCAGCCTCCTGGACACCGGGGAGCTGTTTTTT. Translation gives CASSLLDTGELFF.

This clone came up once. The chain combines TRBV30 with TRBJ1-2; 7 bases agree with TRBD1. From germline, CDR1 is GTSNPN and CDR2 SVGIG (reference sequence). CDR3 size: 16 residues. Trimming cost V 0 bases and J 8 bases; bases outside gene matches: 15. CDR3: CAWSVRLRQGGRGYTF. The CDR3 DNA reads TGTGCCTGGAGTGTAAGGCTCCGACAGGGAGGTAGGGGCTACACCTTC.

The chain is built from TRBV2 and TRBJ1-3, with 9 bases aligning to TRBD1. V lost 6 bases and J lost 3; bases outside the gene matches: 6. This CDR3 has 15 residues. In germline, CDR1 is SNHLY, CDR2 FYNNEI. The CDR3: CASRLGQGYGNTIYF. The CDR3 DNA reads TGTGCCAGCAGACTGGGACAGGGTTATGGAAACACCATATATTTT.

The V call is TRBV7-8, the J call TRBJ2-1; the match to TRBD2 covers 7 bases. J was trimmed by 0 bases and V by 1 base; bases with no gene match: 3. CDR1 is SGHVS, CDR2 FQNEAQ, per germline. There are 16 residues in the CDR3. DNA of the CDR3: TGTGCCAGCAGCTTAGGGCGGGGGTTCTCCTACAATGAGCAGTTCTTC. This gives the protein CASSLGRGFSYNEQFF.

The rearrangement links TRBV11-2 to TRBJ1-1; no definite D call. There are 12 residues in the CDR3. In germline, CDR1 is SGHAT, CDR2 FQNNGV. The V gene lost 2 bases and the J gene lost 4 bases, with 5 bases spanning the gap. In DNA form, the CDR3 reads TGTGCCAGCAGCTTATTGTTCACTGAAGCTTTCTTT. Translating gives CASSLLFTEAFF.

This clone has just one count. The chain is built from TRBV5-1 and TRBJ2-5, with 8 bases that match TRBD2. This CDR3 is built from 15 residues. Germline V gene sequence: CDR1 SGHRS, CDR2 YFSETQ. Trimming cost V 0 bases and J 3 bases; bases outside gene matches: 4. The CDR3 region has the DNA TGCGCCAGCAGCTTGGTTATGACTAGCGAAGAGACCCAGTACTTC. It codes for CASSLVMTSEETQYF.

The chain links TRBV12-5 to TRBJ2-6; TRBD1 is a possible D gene (5 bases). This CDR3 contains 14 residues. V lost 6 bases and J 0 bases, leaving 6 bases between the germline ends. Looked up from germline, CDR1 is LGHNT and CDR2 is FRNRAP. DNA of the CDR3: TGTGCTAGTGGACAGGCCTCTGGGGCCAACGTCCTGACTTTC. Its translation: CASGQASGANVLTF.

The V gene is TRBV7-2, the J gene TRBJ2-5; no clear D gene. Germline values: CDR1 SGHTA, CDR2 FQGNSA. V was pared by 3 bases and J by 1 base, with 6 bases between. The CDR3 has 13 residues. CDR3 nucleotide sequence: TGTGCCAGCAGCTTCCCCCCCCAAGAGACCCAGTACTTC. Protein sequence: CASSFPPQETQYF.

The CDR3 DNA reads TGTGCCAGCAGTGAATCAAGACAGTCCTACGAGCAGTACTTC. This sequence encodes CASSESRQSYEQYF. The chain uses TRBV2 and TRBJ2-7, with D perhaps matching TRBD1 (5 bases). CDR1 is SNHLY, CDR2 FYNNEI, per germline. Trimming shortened V by 2 bases and J by 1 base, and 9 bases separated the two germline ends. The CDR3 length is 14 residues.

This chain uses TRBV20-1 with TRBJ2-3; D remains unclear. CDR1 DFQATT and CDR2 SNEGSKA come from the germline V gene (reference sequence). Trimming cost V 6 bases and J 6 bases, with 10 bases left between them. The CDR3 covers 11 residues. CDR3 DNA: TGCAGTGCGTTGGTCTCGGATACGCAGTATTTT. It is translated as CSALVSDTQYF.

As to this clone: The same CDR3 can be traced to other DNA sequences in this sample. V gene TRBV6-5 combines with J gene TRBJ1-1; no firm D call. V dropped 5 bases and J dropped 4 bases, with 14 bases sitting between them. The CDR3 loop spans 14 amino acids. Germline V gene lookup returns CDR1 MNHEY and CDR2 SVGAGI. The CDR3 loop reads CASSREPKGTEAFF. In nucleotides, the CDR3 is TGTGCCAGCAGTCGCGAACCGAAAGGCACTGAAGCTTTCTTT.

The J gene is TRBJ2-5, the V gene TRBV2, with 7 bases identical to TRBD1. Looked up from germline, CDR1 is SNHLY and CDR2 is FYNNEI. This CDR3 is 14 amino acids long. V trimming: 5 bases; J trimming: 5 bases; junction bases outside the gene matches: 8. The CDR3 here is CASSPQGVGETQYF. In DNA form, the CDR3 reads TGTGCCAGCAGTCCCCAGGGGGTGGGGGAGACCCAGTACTTC.